Included here is one T cell receptor (beta chain) sequence, with context. Its antigen is unknown. The data were taken from a study of cytomegalovirus exposure and HLA in healthy donors. PCR employed 60 Vbeta and 13 Jbeta primers. Repertoires were generated with immunoSEQ multiplex PCR, while TCRdb's copy carries only in-frame clones and drops some. The sample holds some 95,000 clones, roughly 70% seen once. Study-wide results and caveats: Associated with cytomegalovirus, according to the listing, were around 170 TCR beta chains. Prediction of most subjects' HLA-A and HLA-B alleles by TCR beta sequences was reportedly accurate.

From germline, CDR1 is MNHEY and CDR2 SVGAGI. V lost 1 base and J 9 bases, leaving 14 bases between the germline ends. This CDR3 contains 14 residues. Sequenced material: PBMCs. This sequence joins TRBV6-5 and TRBJ2-3, with D possibly TRBD2 on 6 matching bases. The source of this sequence is a woman aged 18-30 years in good health and CMV-seropositive. CDR3 coding DNA: TGTGCCAGCAGTTACTTGGGGCGCGGGACCACGCAGTATTTT. Translation: CASSYLGRGTTQYF.